The sequence of this T cell receptor (beta chain) was determined in a study of blood T cells in healthy people across ages. Then a second PCR, running roughly 7 to 11 cycles, was carried out with a sample-barcoded 5' primer and a J-beta primer mix. One entry per CDR3 protein, called by TCRdb with MiXCR from the 5' RACE reads. The repertoire consists of roughly 1,100,000 distinct CDR3 sequences, with 20% to 25% occurring once and the leading ten covering less than 0.75%. This clonotype was seen a handful of times. Extracted total RNA amounted to at least 6 micrograms for each sample. Separately, the same data were catalogued under a study of T cells of mothers and their children. That study reports: The authors added sample barcodes and 2-4 random nucleotides using the M1S primer of the second PCR. Mothers gave over 9.5 million TCR beta CDR3 reads each, and children around 2.9 million each.

This TCR derives from a girl aged 2 to 10 in good health. Sequences were obtained from blood.

CDR3 DNA: TGTGCCAGCACCGAGGCAGGGTCGGGTGAAGCTTTCTTT. Encoded protein: CASTEAGSGEAFF. V gene TRBV5-6 combines with J gene TRBJ1-1, with D perhaps TRBD1 (5 bases). This CDR3 is built from 13 residues. V gave up 6 bases and J gave up 7 bases, with 16 bases separating them. Per germline, CDR1 SGHDT and CDR2 YYEEEE.